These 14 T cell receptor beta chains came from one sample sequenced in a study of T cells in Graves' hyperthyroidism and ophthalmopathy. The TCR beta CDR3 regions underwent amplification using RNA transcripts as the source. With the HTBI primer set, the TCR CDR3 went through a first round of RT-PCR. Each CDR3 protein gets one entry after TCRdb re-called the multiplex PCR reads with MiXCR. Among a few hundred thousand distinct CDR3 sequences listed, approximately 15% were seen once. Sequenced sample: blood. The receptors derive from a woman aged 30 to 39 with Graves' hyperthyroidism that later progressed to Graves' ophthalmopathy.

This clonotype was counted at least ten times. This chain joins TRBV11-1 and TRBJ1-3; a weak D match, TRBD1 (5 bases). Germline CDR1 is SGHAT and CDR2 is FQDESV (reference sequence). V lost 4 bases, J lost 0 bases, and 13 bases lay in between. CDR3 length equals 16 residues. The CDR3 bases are TGTGCCAGCAGCTCCTCTGGGACCCGCTCTGGAAACACCATATATTTT. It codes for CASSSSGTRSGNTIYF. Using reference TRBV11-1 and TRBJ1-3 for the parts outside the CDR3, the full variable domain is EAEVAQSPRYKITEKSQAVAFWCDPISGHATLYWYRQILGQGPELLVQFQDESVVDDSQLPKDRFSAERLKGVDSTLKIQPAELGDSAMYLCASSSSGTRSGNTIYFGEGSWLTVV.

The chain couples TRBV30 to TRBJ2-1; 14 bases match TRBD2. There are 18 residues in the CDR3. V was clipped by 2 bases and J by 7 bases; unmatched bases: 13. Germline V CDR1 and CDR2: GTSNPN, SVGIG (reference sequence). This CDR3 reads CAWSKGLAGAPPGNEQFF. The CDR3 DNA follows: TGTGCCTGGAGTAAGGGACTAGCGGGAGCCCCGCCGGGAAATGAGCAGTTCTTC.

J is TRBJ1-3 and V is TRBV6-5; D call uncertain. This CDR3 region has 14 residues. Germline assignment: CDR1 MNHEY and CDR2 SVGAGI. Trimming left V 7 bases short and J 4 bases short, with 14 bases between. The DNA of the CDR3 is TGTGCCAGCACTTCCAAAGCCGGAGGAAACACCATATATTTT. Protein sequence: CASTSKAGGNTIYF.

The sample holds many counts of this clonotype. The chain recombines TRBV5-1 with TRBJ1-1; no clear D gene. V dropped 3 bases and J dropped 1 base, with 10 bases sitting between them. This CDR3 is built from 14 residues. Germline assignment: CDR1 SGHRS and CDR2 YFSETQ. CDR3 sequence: CASSSIGGNTEAFF. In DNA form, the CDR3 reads TGCGCCAGCAGCTCCATCGGAGGGAACACTGAAGCTTTCTTT. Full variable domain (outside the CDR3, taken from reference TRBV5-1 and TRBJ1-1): KAGVTQTPRYLIKTRGQQVTLSCSPISGHRSVSWYQQTPGQGLQFLFEYFSETQRNKGNFPGRFSGRQFSNSRSEMNVSTLELGDSALYLCASSSIGGNTEAFFGQGTRLTVV.

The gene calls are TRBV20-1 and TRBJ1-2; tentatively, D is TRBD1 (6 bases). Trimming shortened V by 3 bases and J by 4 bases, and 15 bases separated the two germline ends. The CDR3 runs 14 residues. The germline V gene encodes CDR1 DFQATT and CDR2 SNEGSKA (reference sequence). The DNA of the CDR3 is TGCAGTGCTAGGCGTGTATGGACAGTCTATGGCTACACCTTC. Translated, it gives CSARRVWTVYGYTF.

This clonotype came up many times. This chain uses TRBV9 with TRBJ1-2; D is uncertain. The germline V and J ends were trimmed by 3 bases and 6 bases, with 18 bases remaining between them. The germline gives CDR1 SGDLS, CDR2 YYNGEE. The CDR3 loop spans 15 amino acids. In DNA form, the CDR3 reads TGTGCCAGCAGCGCCCGGACGGTGGCTCTGGATGGCTACACCTTC. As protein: CASSARTVALDGYTF. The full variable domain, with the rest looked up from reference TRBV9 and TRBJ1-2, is DSGVTQTPKHLITATGQRVTLRCSPRSGDLSVYWYQQSLDQGLQFLIQYYNGEERAKGNILERFSAQQFPDLHSELNLSSLELGDSALYFCASSARTVALDGYTFGSGTRLTVV.

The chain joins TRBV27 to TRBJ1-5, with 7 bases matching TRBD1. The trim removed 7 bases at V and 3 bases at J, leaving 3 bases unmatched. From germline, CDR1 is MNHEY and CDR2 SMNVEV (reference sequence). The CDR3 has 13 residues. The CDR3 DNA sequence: TGTGCCAGCACAGGGGGGGACAATCAGCCCCAGCATTTT. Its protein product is CASTGGDNQPQHF.

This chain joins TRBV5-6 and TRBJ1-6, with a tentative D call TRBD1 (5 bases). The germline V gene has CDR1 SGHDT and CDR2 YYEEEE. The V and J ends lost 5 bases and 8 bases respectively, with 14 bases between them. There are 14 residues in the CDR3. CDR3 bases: TGTGCCAGCAGTCATTGGGACGGCGATTCACCCCTCCACTTT. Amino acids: CASSHWDGDSPLHF.

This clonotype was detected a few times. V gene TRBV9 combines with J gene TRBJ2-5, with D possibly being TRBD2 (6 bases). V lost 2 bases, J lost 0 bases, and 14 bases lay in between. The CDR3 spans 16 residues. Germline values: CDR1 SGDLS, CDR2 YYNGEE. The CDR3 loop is CASSVRGYGNQETQYF. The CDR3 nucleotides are TGTGCCAGCAGCGTCCGGGGGTATGGGAACCAAGAGACCCAGTACTTC.

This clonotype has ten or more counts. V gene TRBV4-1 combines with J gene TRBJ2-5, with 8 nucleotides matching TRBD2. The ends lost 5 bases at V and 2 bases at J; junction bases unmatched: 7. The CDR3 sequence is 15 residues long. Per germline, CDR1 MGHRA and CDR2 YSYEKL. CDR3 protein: CASSFGLAVQETQYF. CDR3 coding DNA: TGCGCCAGCAGCTTCGGACTAGCAGTACAAGAGACCCAGTACTTC.

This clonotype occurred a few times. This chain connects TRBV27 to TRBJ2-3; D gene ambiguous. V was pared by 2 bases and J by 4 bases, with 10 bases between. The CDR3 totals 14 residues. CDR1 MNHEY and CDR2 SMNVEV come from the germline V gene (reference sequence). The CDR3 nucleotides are TGTGCCAGCAGTTTAATAAGTCCCCCAGATACGCAGTATTTT. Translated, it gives CASSLISPPDTQYF.

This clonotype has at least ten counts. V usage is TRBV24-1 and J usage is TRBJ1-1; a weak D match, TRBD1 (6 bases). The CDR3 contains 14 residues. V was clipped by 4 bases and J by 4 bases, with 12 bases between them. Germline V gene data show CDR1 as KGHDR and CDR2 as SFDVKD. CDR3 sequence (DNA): TGTGCCACCAGTGACTACCCGACAGGCACTGAAGCTTTCTTT. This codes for CATSDYPTGTEAFF.

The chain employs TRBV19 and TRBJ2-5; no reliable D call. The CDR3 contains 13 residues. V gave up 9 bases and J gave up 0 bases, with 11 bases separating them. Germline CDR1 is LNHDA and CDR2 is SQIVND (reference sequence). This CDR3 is CASSRAYQETQYF. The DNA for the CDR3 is TGTGCCAGCTCTCGCGCTTACCAAGAGACCCAGTACTTC.

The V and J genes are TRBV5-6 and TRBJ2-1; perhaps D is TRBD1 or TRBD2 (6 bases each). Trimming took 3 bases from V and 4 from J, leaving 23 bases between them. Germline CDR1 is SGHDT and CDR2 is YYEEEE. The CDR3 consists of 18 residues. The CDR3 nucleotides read TGTGCCAGCAGCTCTACAAAAGGGGGGTTCTCCTTTTACAATGAGCAGTTCTTC. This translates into CASSSTKGGFSFYNEQFF. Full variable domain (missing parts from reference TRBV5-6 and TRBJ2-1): DAGVTQSPTHLIKTRGQQVTLRCSPKSGHDTVSWYQQALGQGPQFIFQYYEEEERQRGNFPDRFSGHQFPNYSSELNVNALLLGDSALYLCASSSTKGGFSFYNEQFFGPGTRLTVL.